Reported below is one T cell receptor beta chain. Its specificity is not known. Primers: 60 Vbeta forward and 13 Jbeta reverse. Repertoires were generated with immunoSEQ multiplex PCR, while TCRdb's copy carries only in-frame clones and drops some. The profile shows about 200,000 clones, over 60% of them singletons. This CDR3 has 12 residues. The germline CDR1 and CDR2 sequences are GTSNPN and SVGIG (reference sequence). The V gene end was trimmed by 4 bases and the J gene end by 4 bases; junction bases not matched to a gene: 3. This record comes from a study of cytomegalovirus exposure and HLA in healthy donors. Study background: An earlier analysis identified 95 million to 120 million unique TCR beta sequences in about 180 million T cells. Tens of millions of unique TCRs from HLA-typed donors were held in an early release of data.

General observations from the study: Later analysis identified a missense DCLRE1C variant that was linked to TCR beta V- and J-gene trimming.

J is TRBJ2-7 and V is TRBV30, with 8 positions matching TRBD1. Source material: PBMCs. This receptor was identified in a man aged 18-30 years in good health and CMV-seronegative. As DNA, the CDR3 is TGTGCCTGGAACAGGGGGGTTTACGAGCAGTACTTC. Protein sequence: CAWNRGVYEQYF.